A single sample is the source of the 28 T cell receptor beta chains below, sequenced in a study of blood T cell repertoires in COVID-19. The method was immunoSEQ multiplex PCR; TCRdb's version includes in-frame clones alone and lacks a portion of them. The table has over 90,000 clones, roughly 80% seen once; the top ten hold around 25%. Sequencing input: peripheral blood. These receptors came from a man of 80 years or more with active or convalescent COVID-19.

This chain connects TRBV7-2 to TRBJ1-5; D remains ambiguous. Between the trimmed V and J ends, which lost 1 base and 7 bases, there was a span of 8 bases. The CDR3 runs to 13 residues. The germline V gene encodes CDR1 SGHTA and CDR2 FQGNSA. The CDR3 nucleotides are TGTGCCAGCAGCTTAGGGGAGTGGCAGCCCCAGCATTTT. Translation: CASSLGEWQPQHF.

The CDR3 here is CASVWPMEGPRRGNTEAFF. Here the CDR3 DNA reads TGTGCCAGCGTTTGGCCTATGGAGGGCCCAAGAAGGGGGAACACTGAAGCTTTCTTT. The rearrangement joins TRBV2 to TRBJ1-1; weak D call: TRBD1 (5 bases). The germline V gene has CDR1 SNHLY and CDR2 FYNNEI. Trimming took 8 bases from V and 1 from J, leaving 29 bases between them. This CDR3 has 19 residues. Variable domain in full (rest from reference TRBV2 and TRBJ1-1): EPEVTQTPSHQVTQMGQEVILRCVPISNHLYFYWYRQILGQKVEFLVSFYNNEISEKSEIFDDQFSVERPDGSNFTLKIRSTKLEDSAMYFCASVWPMEGPRRGNTEAFFGQGTRLTVV.

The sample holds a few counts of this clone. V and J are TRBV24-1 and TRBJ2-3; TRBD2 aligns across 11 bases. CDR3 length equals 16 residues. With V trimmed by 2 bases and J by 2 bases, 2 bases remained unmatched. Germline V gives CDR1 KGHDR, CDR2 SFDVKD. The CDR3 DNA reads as TGTGCCACCAGTGATTCACTAGCGGGGGACACAGATACGCAGTATTTT. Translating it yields CATSDSLAGDTDTQYF.

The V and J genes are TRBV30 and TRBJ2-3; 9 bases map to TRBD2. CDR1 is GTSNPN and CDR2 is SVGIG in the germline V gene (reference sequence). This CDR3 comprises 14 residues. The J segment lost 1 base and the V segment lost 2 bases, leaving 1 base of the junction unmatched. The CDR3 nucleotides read TGTGCCTGGAGTCGCGGGGGGGGCACAGATACGCAGTATTTT. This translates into CAWSRGGGTDTQYF.

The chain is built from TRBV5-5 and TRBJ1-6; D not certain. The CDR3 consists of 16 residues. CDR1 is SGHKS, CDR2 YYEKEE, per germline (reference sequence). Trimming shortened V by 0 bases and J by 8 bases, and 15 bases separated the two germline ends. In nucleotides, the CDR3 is TGTGCCAGCAGCTTGGCCGTCGAGGGATGGTATTCACCCCTCCACTTT. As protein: CASSLAVEGWYSPLHF.

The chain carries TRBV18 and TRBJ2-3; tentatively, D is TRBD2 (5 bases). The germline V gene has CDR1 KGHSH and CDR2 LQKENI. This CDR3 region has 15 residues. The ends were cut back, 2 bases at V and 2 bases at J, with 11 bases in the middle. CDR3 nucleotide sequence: TGTGCCAGCTCACCAAGTACGGGGAACACAGATACGCAGTATTTT. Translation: CASSPSTGNTDTQYF.

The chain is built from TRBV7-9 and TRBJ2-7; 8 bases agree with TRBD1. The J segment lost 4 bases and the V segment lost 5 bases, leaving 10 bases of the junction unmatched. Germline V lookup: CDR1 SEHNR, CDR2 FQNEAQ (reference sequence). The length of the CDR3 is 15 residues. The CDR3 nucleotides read TGTGCCAGCAGCGCCGACAGGGGTACTGTATACGAGCAGTACTTC. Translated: CASSADRGTVYEQYF. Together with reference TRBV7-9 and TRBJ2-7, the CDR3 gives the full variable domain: DTGVSQNPRHKITKRGQNVTFRCDPISEHNRLYWYRQTLGQGPEFLTYFQNEAQLEKSRLLSDRFSAERPKGSFSTLEIQRTEQGDSAMYLCASSADRGTVYEQYFGPGTRLTVT.

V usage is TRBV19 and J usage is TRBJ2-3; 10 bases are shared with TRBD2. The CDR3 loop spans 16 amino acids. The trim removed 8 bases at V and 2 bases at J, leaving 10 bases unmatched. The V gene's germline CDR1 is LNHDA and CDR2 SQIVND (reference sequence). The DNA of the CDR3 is TGTGCCAGTTCGGGGGTGGGGACTAGCGACACAGATACGCAGTATTTT. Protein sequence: CASSGVGTSDTDTQYF.

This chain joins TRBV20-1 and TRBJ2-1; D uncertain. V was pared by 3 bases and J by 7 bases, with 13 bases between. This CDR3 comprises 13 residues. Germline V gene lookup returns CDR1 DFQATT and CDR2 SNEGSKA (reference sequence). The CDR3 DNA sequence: TGCAGTGCTAGTGGGCAGATCAGAAATGAGCAGTTCTTC. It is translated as CSASGQIRNEQFF.

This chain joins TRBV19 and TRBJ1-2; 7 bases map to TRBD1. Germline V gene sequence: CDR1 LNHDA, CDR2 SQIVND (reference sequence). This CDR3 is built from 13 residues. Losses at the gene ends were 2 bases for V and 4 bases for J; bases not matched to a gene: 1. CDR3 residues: CASSIRTGYGYTF. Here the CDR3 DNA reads TGTGCCAGTAGTATACGGACAGGCTATGGCTACACCTTC.

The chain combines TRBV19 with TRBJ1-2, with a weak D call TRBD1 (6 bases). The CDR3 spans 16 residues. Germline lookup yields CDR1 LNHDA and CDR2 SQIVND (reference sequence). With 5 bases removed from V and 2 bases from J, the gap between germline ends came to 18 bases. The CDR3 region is CASSVSASDSNYGYTF. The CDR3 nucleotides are TGTGCCAGTAGTGTTTCCGCCTCGGACAGCAACTATGGCTACACCTTC.

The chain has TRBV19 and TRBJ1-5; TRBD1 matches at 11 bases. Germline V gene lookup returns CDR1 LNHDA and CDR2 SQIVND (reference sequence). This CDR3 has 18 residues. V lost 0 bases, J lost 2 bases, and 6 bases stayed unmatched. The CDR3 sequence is CASSIDWTGGRGNQPQHF. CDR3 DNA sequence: TGTGCCAGTAGTATAGATTGGACAGGGGGCCGCGGCAATCAGCCCCAGCATTTT.

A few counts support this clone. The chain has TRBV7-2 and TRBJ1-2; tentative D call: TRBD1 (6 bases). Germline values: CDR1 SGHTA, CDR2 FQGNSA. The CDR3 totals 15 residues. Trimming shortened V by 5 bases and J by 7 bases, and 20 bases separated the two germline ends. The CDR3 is CASSGGRRTEGGYTF. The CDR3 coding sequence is TGTGCCAGCAGCGGGGGCCGCCGGACTGAGGGTGGCTACACCTTC.

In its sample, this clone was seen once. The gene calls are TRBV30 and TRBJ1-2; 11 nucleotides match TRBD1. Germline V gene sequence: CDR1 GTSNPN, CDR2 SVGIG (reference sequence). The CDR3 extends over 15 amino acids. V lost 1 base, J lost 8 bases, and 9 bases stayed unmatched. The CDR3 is CAWSARGQGAGGYTF. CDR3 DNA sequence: TGTGCCTGGAGTGCTAGAGGACAGGGGGCAGGGGGCTACACCTTC.

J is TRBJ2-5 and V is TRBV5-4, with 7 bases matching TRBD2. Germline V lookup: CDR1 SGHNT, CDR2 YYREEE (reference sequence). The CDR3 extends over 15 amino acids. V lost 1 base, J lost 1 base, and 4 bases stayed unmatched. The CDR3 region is CASSLRWTSQETQYF. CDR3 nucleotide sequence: TGTGCCAGCAGCTTGAGGTGGACTAGCCAAGAGACCCAGTACTTC.

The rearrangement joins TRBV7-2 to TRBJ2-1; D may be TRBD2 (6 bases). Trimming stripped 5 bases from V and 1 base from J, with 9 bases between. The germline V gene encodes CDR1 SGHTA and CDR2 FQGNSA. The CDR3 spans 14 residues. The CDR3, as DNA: TGTGCCAGCAGCCAAGGGACTTCCTACAATGAGCAGTTCTTC. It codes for CASSQGTSYNEQFF.

CDR3 sequence reads: CASSGQANSPLHF. The CDR3 bases are TGTGCCAGCAGCGGACAGGCTAATTCACCCCTCCACTTT. This sequence joins TRBV7-3 and TRBJ1-6; 7 bases agree with TRBD1. Trimming took 5 bases from V and 6 from J; bases not matched to a gene: 1. CDR3 length equals 13 residues. Germline loops: CDR1 SGHTA, CDR2 FQGTGA.

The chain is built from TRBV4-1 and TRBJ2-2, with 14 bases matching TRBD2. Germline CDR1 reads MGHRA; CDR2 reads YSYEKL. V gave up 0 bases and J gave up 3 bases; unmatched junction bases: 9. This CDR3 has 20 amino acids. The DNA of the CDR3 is TGCGCCAGCAGCCAAGATCAGACTAGCGGGGGGGCTTGGCACACCGGGGAGCTGTTTTTT. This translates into CASSQDQTSGGAWHTGELFF.

This CDR3 reads CASRGGRALVSNQPQHF. The CDR3 DNA reads as TGTGCCAGCAGGGGGGGACGAGCCCTTGTTAGCAATCAGCCCCAGCATTTT. This sequence joins TRBV2 and TRBJ1-5; weak D call: TRBD1 (5 bases). V lost 6 bases, J lost 0 bases, and 18 bases lay in between. CDR1 is SNHLY and CDR2 is FYNNEI in the germline V gene. The CDR3 sequence is 17 residues long.

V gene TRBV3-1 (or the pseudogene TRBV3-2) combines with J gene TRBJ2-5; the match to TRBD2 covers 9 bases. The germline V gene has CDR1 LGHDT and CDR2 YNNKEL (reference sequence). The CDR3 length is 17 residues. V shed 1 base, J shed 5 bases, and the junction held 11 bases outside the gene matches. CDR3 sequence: CASSQGGSGGGAETQYF. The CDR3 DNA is TGTGCCAGCAGCCAAGGAGGGTCAGGCGGGGGGGCGGAGACCCAGTACTTC.

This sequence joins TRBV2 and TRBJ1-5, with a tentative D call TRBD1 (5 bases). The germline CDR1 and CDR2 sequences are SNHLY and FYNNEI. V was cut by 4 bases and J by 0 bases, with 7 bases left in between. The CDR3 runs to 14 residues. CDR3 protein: CASSGQNSNQPQHF. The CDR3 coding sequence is TGTGCCAGCAGTGGACAGAATAGCAATCAGCCCCAGCATTTT.

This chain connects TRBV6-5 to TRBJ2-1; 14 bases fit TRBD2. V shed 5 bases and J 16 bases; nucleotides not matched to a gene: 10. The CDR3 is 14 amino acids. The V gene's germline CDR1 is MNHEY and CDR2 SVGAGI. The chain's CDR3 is CASSKGLAGAPQFF. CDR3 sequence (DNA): TGTGCCAGCAGTAAGGGACTAGCGGGGGCCCCTCAATTCTTC.

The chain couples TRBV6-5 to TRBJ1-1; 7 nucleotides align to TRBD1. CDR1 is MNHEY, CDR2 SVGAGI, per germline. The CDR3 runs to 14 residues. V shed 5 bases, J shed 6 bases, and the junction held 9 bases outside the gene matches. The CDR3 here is CASSPQTGRSEAFF. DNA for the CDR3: TGTGCCAGCAGTCCGCAGACAGGGAGGTCTGAAGCTTTCTTT.

The DNA for the CDR3 is TGTGCCAGTAGTCGCCCGGGACAGGGGAACACCGGGGAGCTGTTTTTT. It yields the protein CASSRPGQGNTGELFF. The chain combines TRBV19 with TRBJ2-2; 9 nucleotides align to TRBD1. Per germline, CDR1 LNHDA and CDR2 SQIVND (reference sequence). The CDR3 contains 16 residues. V was clipped by 5 bases and J by 1 base; unmatched bases: 5.

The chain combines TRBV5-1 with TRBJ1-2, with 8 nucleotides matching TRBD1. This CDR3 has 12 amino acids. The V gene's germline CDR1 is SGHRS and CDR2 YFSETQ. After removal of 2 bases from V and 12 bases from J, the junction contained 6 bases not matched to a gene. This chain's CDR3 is CASSLGTGENTF. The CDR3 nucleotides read TGCGCCAGCAGCTTAGGGACAGGAGAGAACACCTTC.

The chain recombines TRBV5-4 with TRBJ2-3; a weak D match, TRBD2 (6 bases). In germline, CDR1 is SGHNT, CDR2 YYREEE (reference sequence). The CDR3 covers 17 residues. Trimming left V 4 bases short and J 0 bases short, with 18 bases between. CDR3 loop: CASSPRLGLESTDTQYF. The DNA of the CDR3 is TGTGCCAGCAGCCCGCGACTAGGCCTTGAAAGCACAGATACGCAGTATTTT.

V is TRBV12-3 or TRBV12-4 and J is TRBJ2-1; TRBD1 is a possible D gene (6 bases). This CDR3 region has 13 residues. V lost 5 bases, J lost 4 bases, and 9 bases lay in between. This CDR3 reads CASSTDSYNEQFF. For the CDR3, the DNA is TGTGCCAGCAGTACGGACAGTTACAATGAGCAGTTCTTC.

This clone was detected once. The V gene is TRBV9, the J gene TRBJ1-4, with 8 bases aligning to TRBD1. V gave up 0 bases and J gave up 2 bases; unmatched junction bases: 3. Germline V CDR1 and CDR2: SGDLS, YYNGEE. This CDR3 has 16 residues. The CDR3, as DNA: TGTGCCAGCAGCGTAGTGGCAGGGGGCACTAATGAAAAACTGTTTTTT. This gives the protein CASSVVAGGTNEKLFF.